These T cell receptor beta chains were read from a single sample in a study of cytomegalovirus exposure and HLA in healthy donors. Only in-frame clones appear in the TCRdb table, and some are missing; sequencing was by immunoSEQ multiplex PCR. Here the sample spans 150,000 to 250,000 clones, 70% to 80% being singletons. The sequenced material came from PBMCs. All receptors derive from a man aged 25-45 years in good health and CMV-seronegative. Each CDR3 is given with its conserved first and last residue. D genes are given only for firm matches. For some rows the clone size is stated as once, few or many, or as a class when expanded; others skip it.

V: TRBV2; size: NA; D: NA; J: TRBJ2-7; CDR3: CASSQDSYEQYF; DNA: TGTGCCAGCAGTCAGGACAGCTACGAGCAGTACTTC
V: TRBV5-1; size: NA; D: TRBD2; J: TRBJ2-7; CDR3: CASSLGLAGGNSYEQYF; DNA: TGCGCCAGCAGCTTGGGGCTAGCGGGAGGGAACTCCTACGAGCAGTACTTC
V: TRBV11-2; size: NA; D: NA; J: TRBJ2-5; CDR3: CASSFEVLETQYF; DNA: TGTGCCAGCAGCTTTGAGGTACTTGAGACCCAGTACTTC
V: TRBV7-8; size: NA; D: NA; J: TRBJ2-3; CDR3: CASSLASIGGVADTQYF; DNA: TGTGCCAGCAGCTTAGCGTCGATAGGGGGGGTGGCAGATACGCAGTATTTT
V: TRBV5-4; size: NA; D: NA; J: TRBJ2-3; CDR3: CASSSARASTDTQYF; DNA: TGTGCCAGCAGCTCAGCCAGGGCCTCCACAGATACGCAGTATTTT
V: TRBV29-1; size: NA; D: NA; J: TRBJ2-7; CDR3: CSVDWSGRSEQYF; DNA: TGCAGCGTTGATTGGTCTGGTCGGTCGGAGCAGTACTTC
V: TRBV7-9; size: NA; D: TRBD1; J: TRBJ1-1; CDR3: CASTGDTEAFF; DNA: TGTGCCAGTACAGGGGACACTGAAGCTTTCTTT
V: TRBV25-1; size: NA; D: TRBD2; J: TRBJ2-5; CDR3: CASSEGEGQETQYF; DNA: TGTGCCAGCAGTGAAGGGGAGGGGCAGGAGACCCAGTACTTC
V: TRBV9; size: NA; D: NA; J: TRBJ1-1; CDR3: CASSVAGEGVQNTEAFF; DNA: TGTGCCAGCAGCGTAGCAGGGGAGGGGGTTCAGAATACTGAAGCTTTCTTT
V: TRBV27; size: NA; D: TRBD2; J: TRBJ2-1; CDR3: CASIAGGGAILRDEQFF; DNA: TGTGCCAGCATCGCGGGGGGCGGGGCAATACTGAGGGATGAGCAGTTCTTC
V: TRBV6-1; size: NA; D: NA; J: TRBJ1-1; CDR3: CATRNTEAFF; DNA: TGTGCCACGCGTAACACTGAAGCTTTCTTT
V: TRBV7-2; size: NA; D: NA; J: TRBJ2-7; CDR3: CASSPRYEQYF; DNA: TGTGCCAGCAGCCCCAGATACGAGCAGTACTTC
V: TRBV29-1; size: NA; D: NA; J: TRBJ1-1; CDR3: CSVDLQGMNTEAFF; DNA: TGCAGCGTTGATCTCCAGGGGATGAACACTGAAGCTTTCTTT
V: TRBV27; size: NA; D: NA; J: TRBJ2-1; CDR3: CASSLVSGVYNEQFF; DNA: TGTGCCAGCAGTTTAGTCTCCGGGGTATACAATGAGCAGTTCTTC
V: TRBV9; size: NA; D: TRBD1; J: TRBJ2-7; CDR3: CASSVGTGNSYEQYF; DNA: TGTGCCAGCAGCGTCGGGACAGGTAACTCCTACGAGCAGTACTTC
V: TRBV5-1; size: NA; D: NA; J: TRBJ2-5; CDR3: CASNRDSGGIETQYF; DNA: TGCGCCAGCAACAGGGACAGTGGGGGGATAGAGACCCAGTACTTC
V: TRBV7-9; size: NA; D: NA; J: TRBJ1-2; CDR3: CASSLDRDPGYTF; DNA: TGTGCCAGCAGCTTAGACCGGGATCCTGGCTACACCTTC
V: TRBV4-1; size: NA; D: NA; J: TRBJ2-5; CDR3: CASSHLPTPQGQTQYF; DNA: TGCGCCAGCAGCCACCTACCGACCCCACAGGGACAGACCCAGTACTTC
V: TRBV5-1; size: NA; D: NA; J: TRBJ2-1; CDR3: CASRGEGEIFF; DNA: TGCGCCAGCAGAGGCGAGGGGGAGATTTTCTTC
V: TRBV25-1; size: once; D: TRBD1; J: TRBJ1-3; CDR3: CASTRGQSSGNTIYF; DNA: TGTGCCAGCACCAGGGGGCAGAGCTCTGGAAACACCATATATTTT
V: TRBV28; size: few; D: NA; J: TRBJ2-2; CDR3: CASSFVDTGYTGELFF; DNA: TGTGCCAGCAGTTTCGTTGATACAGGGTACACCGGGGAGCTGTTTTTT
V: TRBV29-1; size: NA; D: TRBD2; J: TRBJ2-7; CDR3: CSVVSGSSYEQYF; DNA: TGCAGCGTCGTTAGCGGGAGCTCCTACGAGCAGTACTTC
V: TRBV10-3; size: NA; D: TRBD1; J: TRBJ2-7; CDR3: CAISDTGWGQGTHEQYF; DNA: TGTGCCATCAGTGACACCGGGTGGGGACAGGGGACACACGAGCAGTACTTC
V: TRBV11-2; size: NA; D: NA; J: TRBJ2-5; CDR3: CASSPQETQYF; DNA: TGTGCCAGCAGCCCACAAGAGACCCAGTACTTC
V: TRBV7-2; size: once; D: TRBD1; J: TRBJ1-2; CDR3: CASSTRQGAIGYTF; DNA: TGTGCCAGCAGCACTCGACAGGGGGCGATTGGCTACACCTTC
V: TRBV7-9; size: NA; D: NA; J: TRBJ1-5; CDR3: CASSRTDGVGQPQHF; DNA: TGTGCCAGCAGCCGGACGGACGGGGTGGGACAGCCCCAGCATTTT
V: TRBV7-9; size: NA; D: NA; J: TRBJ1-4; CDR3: CASSSQVNNEKLFF; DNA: TGTGCCAGCAGCTCTCAGGTGAATAATGAAAAACTGTTTTTT
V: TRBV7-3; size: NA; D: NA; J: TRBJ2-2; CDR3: CASSLTLAGELFF; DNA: TGTGCCAGCAGCTTAACGTTAGCCGGGGAGCTGTTTTTT
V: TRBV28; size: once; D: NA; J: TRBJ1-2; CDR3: CASTAPGYGYTF; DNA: TGTGCCAGCACCGCCCCAGGGTATGGCTACACCTTC
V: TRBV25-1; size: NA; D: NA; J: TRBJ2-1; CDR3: CASSGSSDEGNYNEQFF; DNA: TGTGCCAGCAGTGGCTCCTCGGACGAGGGAAACTACAATGAGCAGTTCTTC
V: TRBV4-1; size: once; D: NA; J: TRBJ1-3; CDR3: CASSQGRGPPAGNTIYF; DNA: TGCGCCAGCAGCCAAGGGAGGGGCCCACCGGCGGGAAACACCATATATTTT
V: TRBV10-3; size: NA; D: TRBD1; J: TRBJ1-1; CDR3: CAISLTGAEAFF; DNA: TGTGCCATCAGCCTGACAGGGGCTGAAGCTTTCTTT
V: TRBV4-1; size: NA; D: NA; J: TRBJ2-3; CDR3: CASSQVGGTQYF; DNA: TGCGCCAGCAGCCAAGTGGGGGGTACGCAGTATTTT
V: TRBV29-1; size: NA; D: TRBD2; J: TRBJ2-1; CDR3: CSVVGAGGNNEQFF; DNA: TGCAGCGTTGTTGGAGCGGGAGGCAACAATGAGCAGTTCTTC
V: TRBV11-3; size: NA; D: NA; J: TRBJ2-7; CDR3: CASSLGVEMEQYF; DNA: TGTGCCAGCAGCTTAGGAGTGGAGATGGAGCAGTACTTC
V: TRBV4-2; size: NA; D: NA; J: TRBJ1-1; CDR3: CASSQDWGRDEAFF; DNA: TGTGCCAGCAGCCAAGACTGGGGGAGGGATGAAGCTTTCTTT